This TCR beta chain is from a study of long-term antiretroviral therapy in people with HIV. At the level of the study: There is a gap of about a decade between the earliest samples and the later 2015 immediate-ART recommendation.

In the case of this clone: The antigen is undetermined.

This CDR3 region has 15 residues. Germline V CDR1 and CDR2: SGHKS, YYEKEE (reference sequence). V lost 2 bases to trimming and J lost 8 bases; unmatched junction nucleotides: 9. Assay version v3.0 of immunoSEQ was used, and it was run at survey level. Only in-frame clones appear in the TCRdb table, and some are missing; sequencing was by immunoSEQ multiplex PCR. The sample contains about 30,000 clones, 70% to 85% of which appear only once. At least two post-ART and at least one pre-ART PBMC sample were available for each donor. Going into DNA extraction, samples held roughly 0.95-10 million cryopreserved PBMC. Regarding the study as a whole: Compared with controls, HIV repertoires showed narrower CDR3 length ranges.

This clonotype was obtained from a man in his forties with HIV. This sample comprised unsorted PBMCs, obtained 3 years after starting antiretroviral therapy. The chain joins TRBV5-5 to TRBJ2-7, with TRBD2 matching over 11 bases. The CDR3 DNA is TGTGCCAGCAGCTTAATAGCGGGAGGGCCCAACCAGCAGTACTTC. Its protein is CASSLIAGGPNQQYF. The full variable domain, rest sourced from reference TRBV5-5 and TRBJ2-7, is DAGVTQSPTHLIKTRGQQVTLRCSPISGHKSVSWYQQVLGQGPQFIFQYYEKEERGRGNFPDRFSARQFPNYSSELNVNALLLGDSALYLCASSLIAGGPNQQYFGPGTRLTVT.